This entry lists 20 T cell receptor beta chains sequenced from one sample in a study of T cell repertoires in cytomegalovirus infection. TCRdb recomputed calls from the reads with MiXCR, one row per CDR3 protein. The data show roughly 160,000 distinct CDR3 sequences, roughly 22% seen once. These receptors lack a known antigen. The starting material was CD8+ T cells from cultured PBMCs, obtained from culture after CMV antigen stimulation. These receptors all come from a human donor in good health (CMV status not recorded). Some clones in this sample may be carry-over from other donors' samples.

The chain carries TRBV12-3 or TRBV12-4 and TRBJ1-2, with D unclear. The germline V and J ends were trimmed by 10 bases and 6 bases, with 15 bases remaining between them. This CDR3 has 12 amino acids. DNA of the CDR3: TGTGCCATGCGTTATGGGATGGATGGCTACACCTTC. Encoded protein: CAMRYGMDGYTF.

As for this clonotype: An end of the junction does not agree with germline; a read error may underlie this. The gene calls are TRBV11-2 and TRBJ1-6; D is unresolved. Germline CDR1 reads SGHAT; CDR2 reads FQNNGV. The CDR3 length is 16 residues. The CDR3 here is CASSYASSSYNSPLHF. As DNA, the CDR3 is TGCGCCAGCAGCTATGCATCAAGCTCCTATAATTCACCCCTCCACTTT. Filled out from reference TRBV11-2 and TRBJ1-6, the complete variable domain reads EAGVAQSPRYKIIEKRQSVAFWCNPISGHATLYWYQQILGQGPKLLIQFQNNGVVDDSQLPKDRFSAERLKGVDSTLKIQPAKLEDSAVYLCASSYASSSYNSPLHFGNGTRLTVT.

The table lists this clonotype with a few counts. V is TRBV6-1 and J is TRBJ2-3; 10 nucleotides line up with TRBD2. Germline V CDR1 and CDR2: MNHNS, SASEGT. Trimming took 8 bases from V and 4 from J; bases not matched to a gene: 12. The CDR3 spans 16 residues. The CDR3 reads CASPRTPGLAPDTQYF. DNA of the CDR3: TGTGCCAGCCCGAGAACTCCGGGACTAGCGCCAGATACGCAGTATTTT.

The chain is built from TRBV7-2 and TRBJ1-5; a weak D match, TRBD1 (6 bases). The V end was cut by 1 base, the J end by 8 bases, with 21 bases between. This CDR3 has 17 residues. Germline V gene sequence: CDR1 SGHTA, CDR2 FQGNSA. This CDR3 reads CASSLGVTGSPKEPQHF. For the CDR3, the DNA is TGTGCCAGCAGCTTAGGAGTTACAGGGAGCCCCAAGGAGCCCCAGCATTTT.

The CDR3 sequence is CASSLDRPSSGANVLTF. The CDR3 DNA is TGTGCCAGCAGCTTAGATAGACCTTCCTCTGGGGCCAACGTCCTGACTTTC. The gene calls are TRBV7-8 and TRBJ2-6; D not resolved. Germline V gives CDR1 SGHVS, CDR2 FQNEAQ. V was pared by 1 base and J by 0 bases, with 10 bases between. CDR3 length equals 17 residues. Using reference TRBV7-8 and TRBJ2-6 for the parts outside the CDR3, the full variable domain is GAGVSQSPRYKVAKRGQDVALRCDPISGHVSLFWYQQALGQGPEFLTYFQNEAQLDKSGLPSDRFFAERPEGSVSTLKIQRTQQEDSAVYLCASSLDRPSSGANVLTFGAGSRLTVL.

This clonotype was picked up a small number of times. V and J are TRBV4-1 and TRBJ1-1; a possible D gene is TRBD1 (5 bases). V lost 0 bases and J lost 0, with 11 bases in between. Germline assignment: CDR1 MGHRA and CDR2 YSYEKL. The CDR3 covers 16 residues. The CDR3 nucleotides are TGCGCCAGCAGCCAAGAAGGGGAGGGAATGAACACTGAAGCTTTCTTT. As protein: CASSQEGEGMNTEAFF.

This chain uses TRBV7-8 with TRBJ2-7, with D possibly matching TRBD1 (6 bases). The CDR3 totals 16 residues. Germline-derived CDR1 and CDR2 are SGHVS and FQNEAQ. Trimming removed 5 bases at V and 3 bases at J, with 20 bases between. The CDR3 loop reads CASSPMSGQTFYEQYF. CDR3 nucleotide sequence: TGTGCCAGCAGCCCCATGTCCGGACAGACCTTCTACGAGCAGTACTTC.

The V call is TRBV7-9, the J call TRBJ2-1; D uncertain. The CDR3 totals 10 residues. The V end lost 5 bases, the J end lost 10 bases, and 6 bases lay between the germline ends. The germline V gene encodes CDR1 SEHNR and CDR2 FQNEAQ (reference sequence). CDR3 sequence (DNA): TGTGCCAGCAGCCGGGCCGAGCAGTTCTTC. Translating gives CASSRAEQFF.

This rearrangement joins TRBV7-2 to TRBJ2-7; 8 nucleotides line up with TRBD1. The CDR3 covers 14 residues. The V and J ends lost 5 bases and 5 bases, in that order; junction bases with no gene match: 8. In germline, CDR1 is SGHTA, CDR2 FQGNSA. Here the CDR3 reads CASSPRPTGDEQYF. CDR3 coding DNA: TGTGCCAGCAGCCCCCGACCGACAGGGGACGAGCAGTACTTC.

This clonotype was observed a few times. The rearrangement links TRBV7-2 to TRBJ2-7; 10 bases align to TRBD1. The CDR3 covers 16 residues. Germline CDR1 is SGHTA and CDR2 is FQGNSA. Unmatched junction bases numbered 6, after V lost 1 base and J lost 3 bases. The CDR3 region is CASSLGGTGAYYEQYF. CDR3 DNA: TGTGCCAGCAGCTTAGGGGGGACAGGGGCCTACTACGAGCAGTACTTC.

This chain's CDR3 is CASSQGQTNEKLFF. Written as DNA, the CDR3 is TGTGCCAGCAGCCAGGGACAGACTAATGAAAAACTGTTTTTT. The chain employs TRBV7-9 and TRBJ1-4, with 7 bases fitting TRBD1. J gave up 2 bases and V 5 bases, and 2 bases lay outside the gene matches. The CDR3 runs 14 residues. The germline V gene has CDR1 SEHNR and CDR2 FQNEAQ (reference sequence). Drawing the rest from reference TRBV7-9 and TRBJ1-4, the complete variable domain is DTGVSQNPRHKITKRGQNVTFRCDPISEHNRLYWYRQTLGQGPEFLTYFQNEAQLEKSRLLSDRFSAERPKGSFSTLEIQRTEQGDSAMYLCASSQGQTNEKLFFGSGTQLSVL.

The rearrangement links TRBV20-1 to TRBJ1-5; TRBD1 might be the D (6 bases). The CDR3 covers 17 residues. CDR1 is DFQATT and CDR2 is SNEGSKA in the germline V gene (reference sequence). Deletions cut 1 base from V and 1 base from J, with 17 bases between. In DNA, the CDR3 is TGCAGTGCTAGAGGTTACGGGGGGGCGGAGAGCAATCAGCCCCAGCATTTT. Translating gives CSARGYGGAESNQPQHF.

The rearrangement joins TRBV7-2 to TRBJ2-1; 8 nucleotides agree with TRBD2. Germline CDR1 is SGHTA and CDR2 is FQGNSA. This CDR3 spans 16 amino acids. V lost 1 base, J lost 8 bases, and 10 bases stayed unmatched. CDR3 bases: TGTGCCAGCAGCTTAGGAGCGGGGGTTGAGTTTGATGAGCAGTTCTTC. It translates to CASSLGAGVEFDEQFF.

V is TRBV6-1 and J is TRBJ2-1; D possibly corresponds to TRBD1 (6 bases). The germline gives CDR1 MNHNS, CDR2 SASEGT. The CDR3 contains 15 residues. Trimming took 5 bases from V and 5 from J, leaving 16 bases between them. CDR3 nucleotides: TGTGCCAGCAGTTACGCCTTAACAGGGAACAATGAGCAGTTCTTC. Its translation is CASSYALTGNNEQFF.

This clonotype was counted between two and nine times. The chain carries TRBV6-6 and TRBJ2-3; tentatively, D is TRBD1 (7 bases). In germline, CDR1 is MNHNY, CDR2 SVGAGI (reference sequence). This CDR3 contains 13 residues. Trimming cost V 8 bases and J 6 bases, with 15 bases left between them. The CDR3 bases are TGTGCCAGCGGCGGGACAGAATGGGATACGCAGTATTTT. This gives the protein CASGGTEWDTQYF.

The chain combines TRBV11-2 with TRBJ2-2; no clear D gene. V lost 4 bases and J 4 bases, leaving 7 bases between the germline ends. Germline lookup yields CDR1 SGHAT and CDR2 FQNNGV. The CDR3 runs to 13 residues. CDR3 DNA sequence: TGTGCCAGCAGCTCCTCGTTCACCGGGGAGCTGTTTTTT. Protein sequence: CASSSSFTGELFF.

This clonotype turned up a few times. The chain joins TRBV7-9 to TRBJ1-1, with a possible D match to TRBD1 (5 bases). Trimming took 1 base from V and 3 from J, leaving 9 bases between them. The CDR3 spans 14 residues. Per the germline V gene, CDR1 is SEHNR and CDR2 is FQNEAQ (reference sequence). The CDR3 DNA follows: TGTGCCAGCAGCTTAGTCCAGGGAGACACTGAAGCTTTCTTT. This translates into CASSLVQGDTEAFF.

This clonotype was seen more than once but under ten times. This chain links TRBV7-8 with TRBJ1-5, with unresolved D. Germline assignment: CDR1 SGHVS and CDR2 FQNEAQ. CDR3 length: 14 residues. Trimming shortened V by 4 bases and J by 4 bases, and 11 bases separated the two germline ends. This chain's CDR3 is CASSSMGRNQPQHF. DNA of the CDR3: TGTGCCAGCAGCTCCATGGGGAGGAATCAGCCCCAGCATTTT.

This clonotype appeared a few times. The chain couples TRBV11-2 to TRBJ1-4; TRBD1 aligns across 7 bases. The germline gives CDR1 SGHAT, CDR2 FQNNGV. With V trimmed by 4 bases and J by 6 bases, 5 bases remained unmatched. The CDR3 covers 14 residues. This CDR3 reads CASSSRGNDEKLFF. CDR3 coding DNA: TGTGCCAGCAGCTCCAGGGGGAATGATGAAAAACTGTTTTTT. The full variable domain, rest sourced from reference TRBV11-2 and TRBJ1-4, is EAGVAQSPRYKIIEKRQSVAFWCNPISGHATLYWYQQILGQGPKLLIQFQNNGVVDDSQLPKDRFSAERLKGVDSTLKIQPAKLEDSAVYLCASSSRGNDEKLFFGSGTQLSVL.

CDR3: CASSFLGKANYGYTF. DNA of the CDR3: TGTGCCAGCAGTTTTCTGGGTAAAGCTAACTATGGCTACACCTTC. The rearrangement links TRBV12-3 or TRBV12-4 to TRBJ1-2; D is undetermined. Trimming took 3 bases from V and 0 from J, leaving 11 bases between them. The CDR3 is 15 residues long.